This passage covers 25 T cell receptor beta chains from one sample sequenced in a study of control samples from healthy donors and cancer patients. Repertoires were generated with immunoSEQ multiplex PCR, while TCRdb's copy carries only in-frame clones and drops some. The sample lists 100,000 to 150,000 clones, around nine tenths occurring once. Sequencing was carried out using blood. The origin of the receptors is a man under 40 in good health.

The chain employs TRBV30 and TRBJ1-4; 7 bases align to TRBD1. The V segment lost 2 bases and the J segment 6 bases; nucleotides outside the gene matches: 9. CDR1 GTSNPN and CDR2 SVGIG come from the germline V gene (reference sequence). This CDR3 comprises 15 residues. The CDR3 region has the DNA TGTGCCTGGAGTCCCTTAGGACAGGCGTATGAAAAACTGTTTTTT. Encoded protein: CAWSPLGQAYEKLFF.

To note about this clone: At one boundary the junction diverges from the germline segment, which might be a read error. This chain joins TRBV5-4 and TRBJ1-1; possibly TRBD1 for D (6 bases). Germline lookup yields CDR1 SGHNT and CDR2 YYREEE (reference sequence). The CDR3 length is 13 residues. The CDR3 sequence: CASTLDRSAEAFF. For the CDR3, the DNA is TGTGCCAGCACCTTGGACAGATCCGCTGAAGCTTTCTTT.

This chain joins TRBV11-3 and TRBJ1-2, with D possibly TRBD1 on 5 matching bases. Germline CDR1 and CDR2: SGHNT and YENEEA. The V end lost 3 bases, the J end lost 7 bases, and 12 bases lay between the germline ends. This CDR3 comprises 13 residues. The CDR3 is CASSFGTERGYTF. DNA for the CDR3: TGTGCCAGCAGCTTTGGGACCGAACGTGGCTACACCTTC.

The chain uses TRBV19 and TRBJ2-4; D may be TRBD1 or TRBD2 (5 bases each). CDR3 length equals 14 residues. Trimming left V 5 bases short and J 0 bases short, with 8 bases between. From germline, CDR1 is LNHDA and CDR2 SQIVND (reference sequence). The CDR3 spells CASSGDLAKNIQYF. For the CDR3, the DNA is TGTGCCAGTAGTGGGGACCTAGCCAAAAACATTCAGTACTTC.

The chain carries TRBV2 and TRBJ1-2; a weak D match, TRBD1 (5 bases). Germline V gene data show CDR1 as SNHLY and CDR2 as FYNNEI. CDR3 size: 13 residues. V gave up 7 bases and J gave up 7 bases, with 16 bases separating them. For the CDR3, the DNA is TGTGCCAGCAAGGACTCACAGGTTCGTGGCTACACCTTC. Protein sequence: CASKDSQVRGYTF.

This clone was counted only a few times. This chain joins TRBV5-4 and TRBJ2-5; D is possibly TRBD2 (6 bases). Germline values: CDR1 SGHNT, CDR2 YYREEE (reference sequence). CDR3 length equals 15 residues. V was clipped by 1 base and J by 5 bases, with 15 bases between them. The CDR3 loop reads CASSLYRGAQETQYF. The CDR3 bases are TGTGCCAGCAGCTTGTATCGCGGGGCCCAGGAGACCCAGTACTTC.

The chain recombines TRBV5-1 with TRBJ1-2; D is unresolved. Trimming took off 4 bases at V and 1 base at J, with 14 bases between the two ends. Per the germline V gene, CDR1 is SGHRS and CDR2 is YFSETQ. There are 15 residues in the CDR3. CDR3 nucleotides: TGCGCCAGCAGCCCCTTGGACGGAGTTAACTATGGCTACACCTTC. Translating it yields CASSPLDGVNYGYTF.

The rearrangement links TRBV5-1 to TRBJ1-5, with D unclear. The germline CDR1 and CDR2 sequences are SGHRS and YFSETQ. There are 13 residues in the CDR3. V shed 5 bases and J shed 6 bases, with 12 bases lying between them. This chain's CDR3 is CASRREESQPQHF. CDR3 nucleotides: TGCGCCAGCAGACGGGAGGAGAGTCAGCCCCAGCATTTT.

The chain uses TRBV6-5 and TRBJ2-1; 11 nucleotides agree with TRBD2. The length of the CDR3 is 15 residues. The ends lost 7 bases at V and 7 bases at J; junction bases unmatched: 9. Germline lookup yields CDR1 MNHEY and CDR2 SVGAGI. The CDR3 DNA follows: TGTGCCAGCATTCTTAGCGGGGGGGCCCAAAATGAGCAGTTCTTC. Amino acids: CASILSGGAQNEQFF.

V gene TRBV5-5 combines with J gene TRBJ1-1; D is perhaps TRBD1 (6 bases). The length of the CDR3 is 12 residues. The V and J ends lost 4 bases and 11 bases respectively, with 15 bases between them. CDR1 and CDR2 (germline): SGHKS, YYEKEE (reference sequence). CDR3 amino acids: CASSAGHLEAFF. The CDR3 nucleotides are TGTGCCAGCAGCGCGGGACACTTGGAGGCTTTCTTT.

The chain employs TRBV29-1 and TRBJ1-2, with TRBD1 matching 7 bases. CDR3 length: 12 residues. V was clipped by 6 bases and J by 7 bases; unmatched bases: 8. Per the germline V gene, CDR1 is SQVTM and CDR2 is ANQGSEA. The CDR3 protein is CSVSGTEIGYTF. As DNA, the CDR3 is TGCAGCGTGTCCGGGACAGAGATTGGCTACACCTTC. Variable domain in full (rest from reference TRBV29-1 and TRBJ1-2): SAVISQKPSRDICQRGTSLTIQCQVDSQVTMMFWYRQQPGQSLTLIATANQGSEATYESGFVIDKFPISRPNLTFSTLTVSNMSPEDSSIYLCSVSGTEIGYTFGSGTRLTVV.

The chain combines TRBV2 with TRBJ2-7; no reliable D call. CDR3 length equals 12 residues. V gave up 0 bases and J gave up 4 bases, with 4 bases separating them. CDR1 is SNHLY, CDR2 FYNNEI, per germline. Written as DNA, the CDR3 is TGTGCCAGCAGTGAAGCGGCATACGAGCAGTACGTC. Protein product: CASSEAAYEQYV.

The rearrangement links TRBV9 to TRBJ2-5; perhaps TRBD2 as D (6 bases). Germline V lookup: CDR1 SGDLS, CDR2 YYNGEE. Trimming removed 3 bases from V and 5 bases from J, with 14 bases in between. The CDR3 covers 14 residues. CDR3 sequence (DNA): TGTGCCAGCAGCGAGAGGGGCGGGGAGGAGACCCAGTACTTC. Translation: CASSERGGEETQYF.

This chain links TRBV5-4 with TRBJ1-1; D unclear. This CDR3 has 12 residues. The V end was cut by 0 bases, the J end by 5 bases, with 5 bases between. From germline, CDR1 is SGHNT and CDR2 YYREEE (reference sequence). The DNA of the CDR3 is TGTGCCAGCAGCTTGGTCGAGACTGAAGCTTTCTTT. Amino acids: CASSLVETEAFF.

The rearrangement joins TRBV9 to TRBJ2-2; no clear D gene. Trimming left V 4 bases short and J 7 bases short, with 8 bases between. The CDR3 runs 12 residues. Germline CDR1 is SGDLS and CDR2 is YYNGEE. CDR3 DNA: TGTGCCAGCAGCCTCTACGGCGGGGAGCTGTTTTTT. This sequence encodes CASSLYGGELFF. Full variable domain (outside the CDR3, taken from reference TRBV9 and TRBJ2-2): DSGVTQTPKHLITATGQRVTLRCSPRSGDLSVYWYQQSLDQGLQFLIQYYNGEERAKGNILERFSAQQFPDLHSELNLSSLELGDSALYFCASSLYGGELFFGEGSRLTVL.

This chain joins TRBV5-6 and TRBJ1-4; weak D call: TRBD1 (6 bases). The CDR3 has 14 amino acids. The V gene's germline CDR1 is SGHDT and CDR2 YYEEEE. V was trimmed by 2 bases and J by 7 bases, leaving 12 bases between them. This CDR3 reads CASSFGGPVEKLFF. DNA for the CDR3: TGTGCCAGCAGCTTCGGGGGGCCGGTTGAAAAACTGTTTTTT.

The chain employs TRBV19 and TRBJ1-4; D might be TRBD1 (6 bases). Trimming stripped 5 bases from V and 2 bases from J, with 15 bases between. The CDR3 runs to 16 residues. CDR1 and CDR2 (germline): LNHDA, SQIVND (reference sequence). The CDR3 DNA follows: TGTGCCAGTAGTCGGACTACAGGGCTGACTAATGAAAAACTGTTTTTT. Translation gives CASSRTTGLTNEKLFF.

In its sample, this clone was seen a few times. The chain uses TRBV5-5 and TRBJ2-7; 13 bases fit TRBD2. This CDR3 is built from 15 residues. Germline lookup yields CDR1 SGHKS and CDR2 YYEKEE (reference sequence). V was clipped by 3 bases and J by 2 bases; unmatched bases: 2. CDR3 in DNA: TGTGCCAGCAGCTGGACTAGCGGGGGAACCTACGAGCAGTACTTC. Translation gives CASSWTSGGTYEQYF.

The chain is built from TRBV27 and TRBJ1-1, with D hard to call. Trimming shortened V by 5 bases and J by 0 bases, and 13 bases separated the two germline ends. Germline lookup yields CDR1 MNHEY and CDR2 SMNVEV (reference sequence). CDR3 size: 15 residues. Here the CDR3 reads CASSTSTLMNTEAFF. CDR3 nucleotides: TGTGCCAGCAGTACCTCAACCCTCATGAACACTGAAGCTTTCTTT.

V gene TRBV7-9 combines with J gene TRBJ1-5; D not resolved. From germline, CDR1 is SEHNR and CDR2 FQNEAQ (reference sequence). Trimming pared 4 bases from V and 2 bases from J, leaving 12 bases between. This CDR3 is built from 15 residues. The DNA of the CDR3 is TGTGCCAGCAGCTACTGTCTATTCGGCAATCAGCCCCAGCATTTT. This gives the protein CASSYCLFGNQPQHF.

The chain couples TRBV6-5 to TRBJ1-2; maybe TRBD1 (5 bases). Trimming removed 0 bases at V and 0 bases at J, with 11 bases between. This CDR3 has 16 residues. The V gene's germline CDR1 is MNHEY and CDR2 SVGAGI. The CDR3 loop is CASSYSLSTANYGYTF. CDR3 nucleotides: TGTGCCAGCAGTTACTCCCTCTCGACAGCTAACTATGGCTACACCTTC.

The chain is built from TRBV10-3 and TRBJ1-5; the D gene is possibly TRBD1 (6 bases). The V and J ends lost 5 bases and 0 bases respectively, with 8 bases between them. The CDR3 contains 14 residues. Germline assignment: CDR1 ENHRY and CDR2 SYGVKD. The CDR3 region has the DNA TGTGCCATCAGTCGGACAGATAGCAATCAGCCCCAGCATTTT. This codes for CAISRTDSNQPQHF.

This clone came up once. The CDR3 DNA is TGTGCCATCAGTGGGACAGGGGATGGCTACACCTTC. Translating it yields CAISGTGDGYTF. This chain connects TRBV10-3 to TRBJ1-2, with TRBD1 matching 9 bases. V lost 4 bases to trimming and J lost 6 bases; unmatched junction nucleotides: 0. CDR3 length: 12 residues. CDR1 is ENHRY and CDR2 is SYGVKD in the germline V gene.

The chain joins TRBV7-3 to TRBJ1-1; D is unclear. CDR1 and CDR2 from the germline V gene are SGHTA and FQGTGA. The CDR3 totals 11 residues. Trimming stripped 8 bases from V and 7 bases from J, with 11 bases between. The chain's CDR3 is CASSSGSEAFF. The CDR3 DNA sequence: TGTGCCAGCTCATCCGGGAGTGAAGCTTTCTTT.

The CDR3 DNA sequence: TGTGCCAGCAGTTTACTGAGCAGTCGATTCTATGGCTACACCTTC. This encodes CASSLLSSRFYGYTF. The rearrangement links TRBV27 to TRBJ1-2; D gene unclear. This CDR3 contains 15 residues. V was clipped by 2 bases and J by 4 bases, with 14 bases between them. Germline V gene data show CDR1 as MNHEY and CDR2 as SMNVEV (reference sequence).